This TCR beta chain came from a study of blood T cell repertoires in COVID-19. Sequenced by immunoSEQ multiplex PCR; TCRdb stores in-frame clones only, minus some. The sample lists roughly 230,000 clones, 87% occurring once. The J segment lost 8 bases and the V segment lost 5 bases, leaving 7 bases of the junction unmatched. Germline CDR1 reads MDHEN; CDR2 reads SYDVKM. The CDR3 has 13 residues. This receptor was obtained from a man aged 25 to 45 in a cohort exposed to, infected with or recovered from COVID-19 (not recorded which). The source material was PBMCs or T cells enriched from blood (not recorded which). The gene calls are TRBV28 and TRBJ1-2; 8 bases map to TRBD1. CDR3 amino acids: CASSGRGRGGYTF. The CDR3 DNA follows: TGTGCCAGCAGTGGCAGGGGGCGAGGAGGCTACACCTTC.